A single TCR beta chain is shown here with its context. Its antigen is unidentified. The data stem from a study of cytomegalovirus exposure and HLA in healthy donors. The overall study: An early data release held tens of millions of unique TCRs from HLA-typed donors. Study-wide points: In a later analysis, at a false discovery rate of 0.05, about 17,000 TCR beta sequences matched HLA alleles. Later, an analysis found that common viral pathogens appeared to be linked with several of the most significant clusters. Reports credit the classifier with highly specific, highly sensitive diagnosis of cytomegalovirus status.

Use of 60 Vbeta and 13 Jbeta primers characterized the PCR. Data came from immunoSEQ multiplex PCR; TCRdb stores just in-frame clones and leaves some out. The repertoire has about 140,000 clones, more than 75% of them found once; the top ten carry 2.5% to 3%. Germline V gene sequence: CDR1 SGDLS, CDR2 YYNGEE. The CDR3 totals 14 residues. V was shortened by 0 bases and J by 1 base, with 7 bases between the two germline ends. Sequencing was carried out using PBMCs. The clonotype comes from a female donor in good health and CMV-seronegative. The rearrangement uses TRBV9 and TRBJ1-1; D is unresolved. CDR3 bases: TGTGCCAGCAGCGTAGCAGTCCAGAACACTGAAGCTTTCTTT. It encodes CASSVAVQNTEAFF.